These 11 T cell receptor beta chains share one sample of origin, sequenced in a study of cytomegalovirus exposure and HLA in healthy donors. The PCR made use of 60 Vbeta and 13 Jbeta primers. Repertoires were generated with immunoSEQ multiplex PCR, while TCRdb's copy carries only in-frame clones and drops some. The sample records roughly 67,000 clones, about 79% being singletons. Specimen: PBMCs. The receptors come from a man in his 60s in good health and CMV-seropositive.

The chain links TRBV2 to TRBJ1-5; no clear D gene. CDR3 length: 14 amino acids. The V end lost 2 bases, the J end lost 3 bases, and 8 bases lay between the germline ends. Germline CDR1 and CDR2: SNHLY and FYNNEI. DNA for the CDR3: TGTGCCAGCAGTGAATGGGCAGTCAATCAGCCCCAGCATTTT. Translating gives CASSEWAVNQPQHF.

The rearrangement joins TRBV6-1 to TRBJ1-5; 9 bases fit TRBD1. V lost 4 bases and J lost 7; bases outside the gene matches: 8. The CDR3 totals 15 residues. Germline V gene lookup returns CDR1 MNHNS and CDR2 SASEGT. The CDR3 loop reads CASSVETGGYQPQHF. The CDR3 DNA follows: TGTGCCAGCAGTGTGGAGACAGGGGGATACCAGCCCCAGCATTTT.

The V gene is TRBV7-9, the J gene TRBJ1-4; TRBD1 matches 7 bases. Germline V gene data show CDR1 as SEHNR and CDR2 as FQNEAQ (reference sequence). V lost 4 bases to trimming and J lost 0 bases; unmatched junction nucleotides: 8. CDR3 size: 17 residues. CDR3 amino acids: CASSSTGVVTTNEKLFF. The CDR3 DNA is TGTGCCAGCAGCTCTACAGGGGTGGTCACAACTAATGAAAAACTGTTTTTT.

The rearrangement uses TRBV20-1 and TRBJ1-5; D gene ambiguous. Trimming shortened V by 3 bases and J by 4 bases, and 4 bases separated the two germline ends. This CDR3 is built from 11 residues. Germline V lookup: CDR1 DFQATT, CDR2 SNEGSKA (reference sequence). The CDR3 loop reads CSASGNQPQHF. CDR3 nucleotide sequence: TGCAGTGCTAGCGGGAATCAGCCCCAGCATTTT.

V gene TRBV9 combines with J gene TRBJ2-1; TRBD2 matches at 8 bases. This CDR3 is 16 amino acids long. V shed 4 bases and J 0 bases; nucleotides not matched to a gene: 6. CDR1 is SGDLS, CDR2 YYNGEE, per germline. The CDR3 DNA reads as TGTGCCAGCAGCCTTCGGGGGGGCACCTCCTACAATGAGCAGTTCTTC. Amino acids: CASSLRGGTSYNEQFF.

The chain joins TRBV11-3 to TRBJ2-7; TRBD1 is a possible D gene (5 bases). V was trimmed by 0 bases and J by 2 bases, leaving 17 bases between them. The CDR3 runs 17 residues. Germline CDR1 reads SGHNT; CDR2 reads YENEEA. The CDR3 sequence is CASSLDRRGSVPYEQYF. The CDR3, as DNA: TGTGCCAGCAGCTTAGATCGTAGGGGATCGGTCCCCTACGAGCAGTACTTC.

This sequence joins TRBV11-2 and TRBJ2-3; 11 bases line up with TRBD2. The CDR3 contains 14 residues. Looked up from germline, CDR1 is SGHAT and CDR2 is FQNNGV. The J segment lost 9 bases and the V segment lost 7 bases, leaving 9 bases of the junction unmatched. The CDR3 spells CASTPSGGFLTQYF. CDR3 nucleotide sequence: TGTGCCAGCACCCCTAGCGGGGGGTTTTTGACGCAGTATTTT.

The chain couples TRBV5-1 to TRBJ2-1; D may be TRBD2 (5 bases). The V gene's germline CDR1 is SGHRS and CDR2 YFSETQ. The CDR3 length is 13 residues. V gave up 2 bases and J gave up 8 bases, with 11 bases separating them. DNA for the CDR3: TGCGCCAGCAGCTTAAGTGCTAGCCATGAGCAGTTCTTC. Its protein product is CASSLSASHEQFF.

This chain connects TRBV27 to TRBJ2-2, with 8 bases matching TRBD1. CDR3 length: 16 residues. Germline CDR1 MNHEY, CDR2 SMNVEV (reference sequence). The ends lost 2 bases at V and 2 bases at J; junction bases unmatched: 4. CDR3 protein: CASSLGQGYNTGELFF. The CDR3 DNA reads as TGTGCCAGCAGTTTAGGACAGGGCTATAACACCGGGGAGCTGTTTTTT.

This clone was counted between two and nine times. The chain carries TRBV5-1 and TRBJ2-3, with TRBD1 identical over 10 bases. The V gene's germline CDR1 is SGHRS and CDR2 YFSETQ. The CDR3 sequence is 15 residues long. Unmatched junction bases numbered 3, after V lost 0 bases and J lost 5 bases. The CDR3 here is CASSLGQGAVDTQYF. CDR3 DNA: TGCGCCAGCAGCTTGGGACAGGGGGCTGTAGATACGCAGTATTTT.

The CDR3 spells CASSYSFAGGTYEQYF. The DNA of the CDR3 is TGTGCCAGCAGTTACTCTTTCGCGGGAGGGACCTACGAGCAGTACTTC. This chain connects TRBV6-5 to TRBJ2-7; 9 bases agree with TRBD2. J lost 2 bases, V lost 0 bases, and 5 bases had no gene match. Per germline, CDR1 MNHEY and CDR2 SVGAGI. This CDR3 comprises 16 residues.